The sequence of this TCR beta chain was determined in a study of shared clonotypes between healthy human individuals. General observations from the study: Larger estimated richness was generally seen in naive subsets than in memory subsets.

CDR1 is MGHRA and CDR2 is YSYEKL in the germline V gene. The CDR3 has 18 amino acids. V lost 0 bases, J lost 2 bases, and 8 bases stayed unmatched. Deep level was the assay's run setting. Under the authors' procedure: Filtering of immunoSEQ junctional sequences could not match full-length read filtering. Only in-frame clones appear in the TCRdb table, and some are missing; sequencing was by immunoSEQ multiplex PCR. Clone size and the V and J calls come from that table; the DNA yielded D and trimming. This sample has under 650,000 clones, with about 96% found just once. With regard to this clone: Its antigen is currently unknown.

The TCR originated in a woman aged 25-40 years in good health. The V call is TRBV4-1, the J call TRBJ2-3; 10 bases are shared with TRBD2. Sequenced material: naive CD4+ T cells sorted from blood. Subset meaning: CD45RA+ positively selected. The CDR3 reads CASSQDPQLAGFTDTQYF. CDR3 DNA: TGCGCCAGCAGCCAAGATCCCCAACTAGCGGGATTCACAGATACGCAGTATTTT.